These T cell receptor beta chains were read from a single sample in a study of shared clonotypes between healthy human individuals. The repertoire was sequenced with immunoSEQ multiplex PCR; TCRdb's copy has only in-frame clones and lacks some. The sample includes roughly 2.5 million clones, just over 90% seen only once; the top ten take 0.11% to 0.15%. The sample comprised naive CD4+ T cells sorted from blood. Receptor source: a man aged 18 to 29 in good health. CDR3s include the opening cysteine and the closing phenylalanine or tryptophan. The D gene is left open where the match is weak. Size is stated for part of the rows, as once, few or many counts, or as a class when the clone is expanded.

d_gene,j_gene,abundance,v_gene,CDR3aa,CDR3nt
TRBD2,TRBJ2-3,.,TRBV7-2,CASSYSGRVRTDTQYF,TGTGCCAGCAGCTATAGCGGGAGGGTACGCACAGATACGCAGTATTTT
.,TRBJ1-5,.,TRBV6-6,CASRGQSNQPQHF,TGTGCCAGCAGGGGGCAGAGCAATCAGCCCCAGCATTTT
TRBD1,TRBJ2-5,.,TRBV4-3,CASSQGQGETQYF,TGCGCCAGCAGCCAGGGACAGGGCGAGACCCAGTACTTC
.,TRBJ2-3,.,TRBV10-3,CAISAWGGEGTDTQYF,TGTGCCATCAGCGCCTGGGGCGGCGAGGGCACAGATACGCAGTATTTT
.,TRBJ2-2,.,TRBV5-1,CASRGRTSANTGELFF,TGCGCCAGCAGAGGGAGGACATCCGCGAACACCGGGGAGCTGTTTTTT
TRBD1,TRBJ2-7,.,TRBV2,CASSRDRASEQYF,TGTGCCAGCAGCCGCGACAGGGCATCCGAGCAGTACTTC
TRBD1,TRBJ2-3,.,TRBV2,CASSGRQGARDTQYF,TGTGCCAGCAGTGGTAGGCAGGGGGCGCGAGATACGCAGTATTTT
.,TRBJ2-5,.,TRBV7-2,CASSLGGSQETQYF,TGTGCCAGCAGCTTAGGGGGCAGCCAAGAGACCCAGTACTTC
.,TRBJ2-7,.,TRBV30,CAWRLQGGLADYEQYF,TGTGCCTGGAGGTTACAGGGGGGACTAGCTGACTACGAGCAGTACTTC
TRBD2,TRBJ2-5,.,TRBV4-1,CASSQDGAGGPETQYF,TGCGCCAGCAGCCAAGATGGAGCGGGGGGGCCTGAGACCCAGTACTTC
.,TRBJ1-1,.,TRBV6-1,CASSESYRAFF,TGTGCCAGCAGTGAAAGTTATCGAGCTTTCTTT
TRBD1,TRBJ1-6,.,TRBV7-8,CASSFMTGEGSPLHF,TGTGCCAGCAGCTTTATGACAGGGGAAGGATCACCCCTCCACTTT
.,TRBJ1-5,few,TRBV28,CASRGRNQPQHF,TGTGCCAGCAGGGGACGCAATCAGCCCCAGCATTTT
.,TRBJ2-2,.,TRBV5-1,CASSLYPGELFF,TGCGCCAGCAGCTTGTACCCCGGGGAGCTGTTTTTT
.,TRBJ2-4,.,TRBV5-4,CASSFTRSWGSRKNIQYF,TGTGCCAGCAGCTTCACCAGGAGTTGGGGTAGTCGCAAAAACATTCAGTACTTC
.,TRBJ2-5,.,TRBV21-1,CASSKGGGRLVETQYF,TGTGCCAGCAGCAAAGGAGGGGGACGGTTAGTGGAGACCCAGTACTTC
.,TRBJ2-5,.,TRBV7-2,CASSLVRGLYQETQYF,TGTGCCAGCAGCTTAGTTCGGGGCTTGTACCAAGAGACCCAGTACTTC
TRBD2,TRBJ2-1,.,TRBV27,CASSLRTTGQRGGYNEQFF,TGTGCCAGCAGTTTGCGCACAACAGGACAGCGGGGGGGATACAATGAGCAGTTCTTC
.,TRBJ1-3,once,TRBV10-3,CASRGNSGNTIYF,TGTGCCAGCAGGGGCAACTCTGGAAACACCATATATTTT
TRBD2,TRBJ2-5,once,TRBV13,CASSLRLAGYETQYF,TGTGCCAGCAGCCTGAGACTAGCGGGATATGAGACCCAGTACTTC
.,TRBJ1-1,.,TRBV4-3,CASSQGRGGTEAFF,TGCGCCAGCAGCCAAGGTAGGGGGGGCACTGAAGCTTTCTTT
.,TRBJ2-7,.,TRBV2,CASSVVTYEQYF,TGTGCCAGCAGTGTTGTTACCTACGAGCAGTACTTC
.,TRBJ2-3,.,TRBV5-4,CASSLKAGVVDTQYF,TGTGCCAGCAGCCTGAAAGCAGGGGTTGTAGATACGCAGTATTTT
.,TRBJ1-1,once,TRBV7-4,CASSLAGTANTEAFF,TGTGCCAGCAGCTTAGCGGGGACTGCGAACACTGAAGCTTTCTTT
.,TRBJ1-4,.,TRBV5-6,CASSKKTAEKLFF,TGTGCCAGCTCAAAGAAAACAGCTGAAAAACTGTTTTTT
.,TRBJ2-1,.,TRBV10-1,CASSEGSSYNEQFF,TGCGCCAGCAGTGAAGGGAGCTCCTACAATGAGCAGTTCTTC
.,TRBJ2-2,once,TRBV25-1,CASSGRGVQTGELFF,TGTGCCAGCAGTGGACGAGGGGTTCAAACCGGGGAGCTGTTTTTT
.,TRBJ2-5,many,TRBV6-6,CASSYPNIGETQYF,TGTGCCAGCAGTTACCCTAACATCGGGGAGACCCAGTACTTC
.,TRBJ1-2,.,TRBV18,CASSPKEGSGYTF,TGTGCCAGCTCACCAAAAGAAGGAAGTGGCTACACCTTC
TRBD1,TRBJ1-4,few,TRBV27,CASSGQVYEKLFF,TGTGCCAGCAGTGGACAGGTTTACGAAAAACTGTTTTTT
TRBD1,TRBJ2-7,once,TRBV18,CASGQGADEQYF,TGTGCCAGCGGACAGGGGGCCGACGAGCAGTACTTC
.,TRBJ2-3,.,TRBV5-1,CASSPLSSASTDTQYF,TGCGCCAGCAGCCCGCTCTCTAGTGCTAGCACAGATACGCAGTATTTT
.,TRBJ1-2,.,TRBV19,CASSIWGENYGYTF,TGTGCCAGTAGTATTTGGGGAGAGAACTATGGCTACACCTTC
.,TRBJ1-5,.,TRBV18,CASRTASNQPQHF,TGTGCCAGCCGGACAGCTAGCAATCAGCCCCAGCATTTT
.,TRBJ2-2,.,TRBV7-8,CASSLAGGPFQNGELFF,TGTGCCAGCAGCTTAGCGGGGGGGCCTTTTCAAAACGGGGAGCTGTTTTTT
.,TRBJ2-7,.,TRBV18,CASSPPQLTYEQYF,TGTGCCAGCTCACCACCCCAACTAACCTACGAGCAGTACTTC
.,TRBJ1-5,.,TRBV15,CATSRVSQSGPQHF,TGTGCCACCAGCAGAGTTTCACAGTCGGGGCCCCAGCATTTT
TRBD1,TRBJ2-5,.,TRBV9,CASSAGTEETQYF,TGTGCCAGCAGCGCAGGGACAGAAGAGACCCAGTACTTC